This entry features one T cell receptor (beta chain) sequence. Assay used: immunoSEQ multiplex PCR; TCRdb lists only in-frame clones, some missing. The repertoire holds over 80,000 clones, approximately 90% seen once, with approximately 31% in the top ten. The sample comes from a study of T cell responses to AZD1222 COVID-19 vaccine. Study-wide context: Investigators merged groups given second doses at roughly 4 or roughly 12 weeks.

Trimming pared 4 bases from V and 4 bases from J, leaving 11 bases between. CDR1 and CDR2 (germline): GTSNPN, SVGIG (reference sequence). This CDR3 is 13 amino acids long. The receptor comes from an adult in good health. The chain uses TRBV30 and TRBJ1-5; D perhaps matches TRBD1 (5 bases). Sequencing used peripheral blood, obtained on day 0 of AZD1222 vaccination. This chain's CDR3 is CAWTAGENQPQHF. CDR3 nucleotide sequence: TGTGCCTGGACGGCGGGGGAAAATCAGCCCCAGCATTTT.